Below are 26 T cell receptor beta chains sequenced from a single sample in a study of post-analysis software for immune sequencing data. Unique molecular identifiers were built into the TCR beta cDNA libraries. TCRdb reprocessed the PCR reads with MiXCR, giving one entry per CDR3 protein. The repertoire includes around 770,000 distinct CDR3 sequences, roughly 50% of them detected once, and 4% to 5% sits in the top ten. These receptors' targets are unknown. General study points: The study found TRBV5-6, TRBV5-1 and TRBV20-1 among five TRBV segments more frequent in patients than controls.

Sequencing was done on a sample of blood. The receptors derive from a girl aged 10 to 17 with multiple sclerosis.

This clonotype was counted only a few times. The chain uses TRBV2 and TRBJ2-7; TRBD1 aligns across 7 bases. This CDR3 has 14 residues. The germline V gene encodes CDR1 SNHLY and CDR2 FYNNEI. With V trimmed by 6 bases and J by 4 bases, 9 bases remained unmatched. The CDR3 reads CASRDTGTVYEQYF. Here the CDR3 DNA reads TGTGCCAGCAGGGACACAGGGACAGTGTACGAGCAGTACTTC.

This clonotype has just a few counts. This chain's CDR3 is CSVVGLAGGLDEQYF. In DNA, the CDR3 is TGCAGCGTTGTTGGGCTAGCGGGAGGATTGGACGAGCAGTACTTC. The chain carries TRBV29-1 and TRBJ2-7; 11 nucleotides align to TRBD2. Germline values: CDR1 SQVTM, CDR2 ANQGSEA. This CDR3 has 15 residues. V lost 4 bases, J lost 5 bases, and 10 bases stayed unmatched.

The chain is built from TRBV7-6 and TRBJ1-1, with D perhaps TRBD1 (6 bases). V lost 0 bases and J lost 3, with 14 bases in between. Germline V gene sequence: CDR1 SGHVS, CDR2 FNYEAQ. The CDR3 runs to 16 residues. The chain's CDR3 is CASSLALGGGHTEAFF. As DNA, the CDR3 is TGTGCCAGCAGCTTAGCGCTAGGTGGGGGCCACACTGAAGCTTTCTTT.

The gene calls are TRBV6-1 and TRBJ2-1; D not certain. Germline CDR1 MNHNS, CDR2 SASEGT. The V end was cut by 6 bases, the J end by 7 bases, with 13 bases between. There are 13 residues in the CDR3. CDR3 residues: CASSQGDRNEQFF. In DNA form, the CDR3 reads TGTGCCAGCAGCCAAGGAGATCGAAATGAGCAGTTCTTC.

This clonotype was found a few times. The CDR3, as DNA: TGTGCCAGCGTAAATGGATACAATGAGCAGTTCTTC. Residues: CASVNGYNEQFF. The V gene is TRBV11-2, the J gene TRBJ2-1; D gene unclear. Trimming removed 8 bases at V and 4 bases at J, with 9 bases between. CDR1 and CDR2 (germline): SGHAT, FQNNGV. This CDR3 is 12 amino acids long.

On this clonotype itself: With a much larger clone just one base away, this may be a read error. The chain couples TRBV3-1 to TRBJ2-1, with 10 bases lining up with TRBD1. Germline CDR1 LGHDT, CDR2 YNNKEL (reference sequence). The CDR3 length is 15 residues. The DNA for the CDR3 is TGTGCCGGCAGCCCGGACAGGGGGGCCGGTAATGAGCAGTTCTTC. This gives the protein CAGSPDRGAGNEQFF.

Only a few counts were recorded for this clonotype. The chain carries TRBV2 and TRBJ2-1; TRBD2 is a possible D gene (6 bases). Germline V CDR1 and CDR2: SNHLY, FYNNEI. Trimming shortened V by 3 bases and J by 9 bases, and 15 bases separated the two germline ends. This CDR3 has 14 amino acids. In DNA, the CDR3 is TGTGCCAGCAGTGACCGGGACTGGTCCGTTGAGCAGTTCTTC. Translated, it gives CASSDRDWSVEQFF. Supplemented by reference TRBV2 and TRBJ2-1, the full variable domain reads EPEVTQTPSHQVTQMGQEVILRCVPISNHLYFYWYRQILGQKVEFLVSFYNNEISEKSEIFDDQFSVERPDGSNFTLKIRSTKLEDSAMYFCASSDRDWSVEQFFGPGTRLTVL.

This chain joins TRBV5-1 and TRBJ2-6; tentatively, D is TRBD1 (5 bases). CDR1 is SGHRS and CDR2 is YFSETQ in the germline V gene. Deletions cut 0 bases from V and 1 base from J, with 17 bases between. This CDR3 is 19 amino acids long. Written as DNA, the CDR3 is TGCGCCAGCAGCTTGGTGTCGACAGAATATTCTTCTGGGGCCAACGTCCTGACTTTC. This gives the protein CASSLVSTEYSSGANVLTF.

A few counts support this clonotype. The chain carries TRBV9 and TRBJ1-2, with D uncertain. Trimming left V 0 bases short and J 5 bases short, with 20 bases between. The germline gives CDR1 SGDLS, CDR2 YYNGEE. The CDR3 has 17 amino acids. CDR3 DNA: TGTGCCAGCAGCGTAGGGGAGCGCTCCCCGGTGGCGTATGGCTACACCTTC. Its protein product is CASSVGERSPVAYGYTF.

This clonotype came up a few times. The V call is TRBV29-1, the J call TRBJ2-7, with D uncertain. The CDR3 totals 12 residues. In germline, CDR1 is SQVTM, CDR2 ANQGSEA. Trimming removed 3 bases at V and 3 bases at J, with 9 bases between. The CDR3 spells CSVEGTNYEQYF. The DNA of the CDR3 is TGCAGCGTTGAGGGAACTAACTACGAGCAGTACTTC.

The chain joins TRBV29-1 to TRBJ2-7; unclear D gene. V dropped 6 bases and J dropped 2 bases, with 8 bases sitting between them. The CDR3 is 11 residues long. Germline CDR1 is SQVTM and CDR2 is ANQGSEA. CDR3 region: CSVRAPYEQYF. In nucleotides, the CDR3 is TGCAGCGTCCGGGCCCCCTACGAGCAGTACTTC.

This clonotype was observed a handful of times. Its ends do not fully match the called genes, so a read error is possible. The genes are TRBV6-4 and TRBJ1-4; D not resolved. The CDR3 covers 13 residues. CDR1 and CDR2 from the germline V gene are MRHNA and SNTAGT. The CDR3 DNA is TGTGCCAGCAGTATGGAGCCTAATGAGAAACTGTTTTTT. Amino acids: CASSMEPNEKLFF.

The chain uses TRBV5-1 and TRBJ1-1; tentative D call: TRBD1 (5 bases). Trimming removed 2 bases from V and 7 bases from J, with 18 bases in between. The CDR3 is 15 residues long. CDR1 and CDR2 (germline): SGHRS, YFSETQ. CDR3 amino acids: CASSFRGRSIDEAFF. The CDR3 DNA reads TGCGCCAGCAGCTTTCGGGGCAGGAGTATTGATGAAGCTTTCTTT.

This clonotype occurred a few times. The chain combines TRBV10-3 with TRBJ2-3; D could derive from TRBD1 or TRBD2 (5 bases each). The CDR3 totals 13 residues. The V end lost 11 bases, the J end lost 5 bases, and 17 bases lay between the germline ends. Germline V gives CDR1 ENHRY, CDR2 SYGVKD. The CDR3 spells CASCTGPGDTQYF. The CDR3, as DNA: TGTGCCTCCTGCACGGGGCCGGGAGATACGCAGTATTTT.

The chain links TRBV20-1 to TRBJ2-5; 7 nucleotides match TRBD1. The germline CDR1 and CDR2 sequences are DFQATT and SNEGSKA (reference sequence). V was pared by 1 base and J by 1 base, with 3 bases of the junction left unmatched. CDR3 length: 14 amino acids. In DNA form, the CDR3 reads TGCAGTGCTAGAGCGGGACAGATCCAAGAGACCCAGTACTTC. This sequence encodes CSARAGQIQETQYF.

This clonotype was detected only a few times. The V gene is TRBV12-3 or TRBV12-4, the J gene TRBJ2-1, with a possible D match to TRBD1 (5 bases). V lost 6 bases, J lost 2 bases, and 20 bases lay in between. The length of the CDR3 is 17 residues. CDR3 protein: CASSEDSTGPPYNEQFF. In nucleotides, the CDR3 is TGTGCCAGCAGCGAAGACAGTACTGGACCCCCCTACAATGAGCAGTTCTTC.

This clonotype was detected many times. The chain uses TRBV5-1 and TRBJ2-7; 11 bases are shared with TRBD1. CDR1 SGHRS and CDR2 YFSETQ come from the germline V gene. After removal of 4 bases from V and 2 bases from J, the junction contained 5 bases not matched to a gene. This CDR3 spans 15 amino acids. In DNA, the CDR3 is TGCGCCAGCAGCCCCCGGACAGGGGGCCCCTACGAGCAGTACTTC. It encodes CASSPRTGGPYEQYF.

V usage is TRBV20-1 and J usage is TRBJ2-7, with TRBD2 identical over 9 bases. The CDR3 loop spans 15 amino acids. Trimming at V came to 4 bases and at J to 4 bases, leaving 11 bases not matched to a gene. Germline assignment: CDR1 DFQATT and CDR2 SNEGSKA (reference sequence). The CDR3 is CSAIGRASGTYEQYF. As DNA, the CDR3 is TGCAGTGCTATAGGCAGGGCTAGCGGGACTTACGAGCAGTACTTC.

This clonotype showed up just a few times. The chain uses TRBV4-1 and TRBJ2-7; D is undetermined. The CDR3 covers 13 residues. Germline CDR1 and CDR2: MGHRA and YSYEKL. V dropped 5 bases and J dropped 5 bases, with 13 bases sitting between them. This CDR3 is CASSDQAGDEQYF. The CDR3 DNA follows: TGCGCCAGCAGCGATCAAGCTGGAGACGAGCAGTACTTC.

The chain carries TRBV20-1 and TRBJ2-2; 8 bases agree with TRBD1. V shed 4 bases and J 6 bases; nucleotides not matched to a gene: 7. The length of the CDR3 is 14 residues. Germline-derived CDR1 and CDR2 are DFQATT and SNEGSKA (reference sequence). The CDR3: CSAKTGVGPGELFF. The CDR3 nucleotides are TGCAGTGCTAAGACAGGGGTTGGGCCCGGGGAGCTGTTTTTT.

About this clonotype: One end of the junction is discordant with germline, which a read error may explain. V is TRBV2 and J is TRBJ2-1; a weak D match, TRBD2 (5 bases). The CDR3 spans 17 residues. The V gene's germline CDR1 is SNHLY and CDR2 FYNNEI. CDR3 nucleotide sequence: TGTGCCAGCAGTGAATTCCGGACTGCCCGCTCCTACAATGAACAGTTCTTC. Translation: CASSEFRTARSYNEQFF.

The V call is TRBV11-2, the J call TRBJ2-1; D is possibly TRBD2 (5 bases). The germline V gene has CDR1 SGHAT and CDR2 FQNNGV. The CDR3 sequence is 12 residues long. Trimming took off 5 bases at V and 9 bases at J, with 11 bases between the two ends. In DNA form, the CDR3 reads TGTGCCAGCAGCGCCGGACGGGGTGAGCAGTTCTTC. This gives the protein CASSAGRGEQFF.

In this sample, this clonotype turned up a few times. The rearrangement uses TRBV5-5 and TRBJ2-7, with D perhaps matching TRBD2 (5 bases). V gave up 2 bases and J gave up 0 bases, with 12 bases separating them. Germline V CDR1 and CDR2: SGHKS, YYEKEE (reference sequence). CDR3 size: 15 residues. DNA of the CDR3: TGTGCCAGCAGCTTTCAGCGGACCTCCTCCTACGAGCAGTACTTC. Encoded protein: CASSFQRTSSYEQYF. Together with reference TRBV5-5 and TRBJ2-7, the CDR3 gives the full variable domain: DAGVTQSPTHLIKTRGQQVTLRCSPISGHKSVSWYQQVLGQGPQFIFQYYEKEERGRGNFPDRFSARQFPNYSSELNVNALLLGDSALYLCASSFQRTSSYEQYFGPGTRLTVT.

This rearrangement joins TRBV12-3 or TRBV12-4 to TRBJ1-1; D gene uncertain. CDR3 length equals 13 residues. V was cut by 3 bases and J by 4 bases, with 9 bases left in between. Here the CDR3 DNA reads TGTGCCAGCAGTTTGATCCCATCCACTGAAGCTTTCTTT. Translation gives CASSLIPSTEAFF.

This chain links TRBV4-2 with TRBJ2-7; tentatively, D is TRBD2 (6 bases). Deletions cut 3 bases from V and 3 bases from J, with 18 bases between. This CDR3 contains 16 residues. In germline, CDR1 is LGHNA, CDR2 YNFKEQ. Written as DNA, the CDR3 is TGTGCCAGCAGCCATGGATCCGGGACTGGGGACTACGAGCAGTACTTC. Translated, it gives CASSHGSGTGDYEQYF.

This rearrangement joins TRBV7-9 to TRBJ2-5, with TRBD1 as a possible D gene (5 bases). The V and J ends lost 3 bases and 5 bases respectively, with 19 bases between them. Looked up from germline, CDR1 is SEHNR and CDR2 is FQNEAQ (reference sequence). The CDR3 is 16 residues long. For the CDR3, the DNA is TGTGCCAGCAGCTTCGCAGGGTCCTCCTTTCGGGAGACCCAGTACTTC. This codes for CASSFAGSSFRETQYF.